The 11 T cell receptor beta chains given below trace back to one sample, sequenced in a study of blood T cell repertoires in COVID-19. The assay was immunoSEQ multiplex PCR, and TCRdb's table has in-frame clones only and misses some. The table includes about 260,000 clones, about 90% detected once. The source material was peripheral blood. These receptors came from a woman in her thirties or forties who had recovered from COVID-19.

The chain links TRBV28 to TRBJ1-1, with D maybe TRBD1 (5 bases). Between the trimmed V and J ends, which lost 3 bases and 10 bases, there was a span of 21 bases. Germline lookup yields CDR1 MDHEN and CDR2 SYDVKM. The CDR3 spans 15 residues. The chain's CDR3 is CASSLAGQVDLGAFF. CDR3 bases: TGTGCCAGCAGTTTGGCGGGGCAGGTGGATTTGGGAGCTTTCTTT. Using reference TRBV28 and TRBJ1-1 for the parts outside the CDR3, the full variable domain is DVKVTQSSRYLVKRTGEKVFLECVQDMDHENMFWYRQDPGLGLRLIYFSYDVKMKEKGDIPEGYSVSREKKERFSLILESASTNQTSMYLCASSLAGQVDLGAFFGQGTRLTVV.

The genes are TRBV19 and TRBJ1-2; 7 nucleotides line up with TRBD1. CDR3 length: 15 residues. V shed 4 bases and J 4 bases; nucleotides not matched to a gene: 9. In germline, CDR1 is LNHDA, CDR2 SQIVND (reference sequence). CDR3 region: CASSTRRDSIYGYTF. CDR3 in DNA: TGTGCCAGTAGTACCAGGCGGGACAGTATCTATGGCTACACCTTC.

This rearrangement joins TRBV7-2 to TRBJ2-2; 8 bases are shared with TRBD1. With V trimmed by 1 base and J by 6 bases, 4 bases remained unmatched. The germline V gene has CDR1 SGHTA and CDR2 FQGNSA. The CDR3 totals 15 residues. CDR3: CASSLVQGAAGELFF. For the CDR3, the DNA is TGTGCCAGCAGCTTAGTGCAGGGGGCGGCCGGGGAGCTGTTTTTT.

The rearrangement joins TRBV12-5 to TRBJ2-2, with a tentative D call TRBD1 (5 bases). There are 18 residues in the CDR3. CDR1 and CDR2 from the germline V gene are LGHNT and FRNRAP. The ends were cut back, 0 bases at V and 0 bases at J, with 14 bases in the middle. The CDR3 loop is CASGLVRTDIPNTGELFF. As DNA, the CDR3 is TGTGCTAGTGGTTTGGTACGTACGGACATCCCGAACACCGGGGAGCTGTTTTTT.

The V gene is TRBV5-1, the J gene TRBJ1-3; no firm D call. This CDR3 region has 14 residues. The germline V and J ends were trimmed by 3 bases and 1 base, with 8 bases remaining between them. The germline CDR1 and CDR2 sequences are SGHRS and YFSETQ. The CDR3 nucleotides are TGCGCCAGCAGCTCCGGGTTTTCTGGAAACACCATATATTTT. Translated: CASSSGFSGNTIYF.

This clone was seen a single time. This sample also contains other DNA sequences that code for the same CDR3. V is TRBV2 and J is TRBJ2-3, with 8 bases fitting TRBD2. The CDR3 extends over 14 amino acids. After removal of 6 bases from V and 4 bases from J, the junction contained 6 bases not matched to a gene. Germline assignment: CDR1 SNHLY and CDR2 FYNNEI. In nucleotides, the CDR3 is TGTGCCAGCAGGGCCGGGACTAGTGCAGATACGCAGTATTTT. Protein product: CASRAGTSADTQYF.

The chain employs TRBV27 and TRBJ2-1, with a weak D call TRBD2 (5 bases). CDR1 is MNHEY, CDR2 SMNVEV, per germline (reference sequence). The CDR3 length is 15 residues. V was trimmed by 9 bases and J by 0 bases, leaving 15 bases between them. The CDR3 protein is CASTRAWGSYNEQFF. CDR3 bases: TGTGCCAGTACGCGGGCCTGGGGCTCCTACAATGAGCAGTTCTTC.

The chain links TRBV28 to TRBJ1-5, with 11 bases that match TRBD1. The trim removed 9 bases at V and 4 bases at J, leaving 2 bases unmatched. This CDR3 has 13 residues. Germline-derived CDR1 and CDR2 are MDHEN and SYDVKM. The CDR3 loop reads CASRDRGNQPQHF. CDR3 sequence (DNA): TGTGCCAGTAGGGACAGGGGGAATCAGCCCCAGCATTTT. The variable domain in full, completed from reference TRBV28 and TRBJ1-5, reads DVKVTQSSRYLVKRTGEKVFLECVQDMDHENMFWYRQDPGLGLRLIYFSYDVKMKEKGDIPEGYSVSREKKERFSLILESASTNQTSMYLCASRDRGNQPQHFGDGTRLSIL.

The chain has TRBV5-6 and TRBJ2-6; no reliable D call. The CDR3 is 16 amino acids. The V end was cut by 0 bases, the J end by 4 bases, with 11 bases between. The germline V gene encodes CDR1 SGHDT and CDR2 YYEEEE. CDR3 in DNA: TGTGCCAGCAGCTTGGGGCAGGCTTCGGGGGCCAACGTCCTGACTTTC. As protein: CASSLGQASGANVLTF.

This chain's CDR3 is CASRVGGSIETQYF. CDR3 DNA sequence: TGTGCCAGCAGGGTAGGGGGCTCTATAGAGACCCAGTACTTC. V gene TRBV27 combines with J gene TRBJ2-5; 7 nucleotides line up with TRBD1. The germline V gene encodes CDR1 MNHEY and CDR2 SMNVEV (reference sequence). The CDR3 is 14 residues long. J lost 4 bases, V lost 6 bases, and 8 bases had no gene match.

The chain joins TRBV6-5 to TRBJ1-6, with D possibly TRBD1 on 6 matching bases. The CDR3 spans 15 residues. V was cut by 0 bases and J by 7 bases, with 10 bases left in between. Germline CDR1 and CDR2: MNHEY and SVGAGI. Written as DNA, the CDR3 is TGTGCCAGCAGTTACTCCGGGACATCGAATTCACCCCTCCACTTT. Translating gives CASSYSGTSNSPLHF.